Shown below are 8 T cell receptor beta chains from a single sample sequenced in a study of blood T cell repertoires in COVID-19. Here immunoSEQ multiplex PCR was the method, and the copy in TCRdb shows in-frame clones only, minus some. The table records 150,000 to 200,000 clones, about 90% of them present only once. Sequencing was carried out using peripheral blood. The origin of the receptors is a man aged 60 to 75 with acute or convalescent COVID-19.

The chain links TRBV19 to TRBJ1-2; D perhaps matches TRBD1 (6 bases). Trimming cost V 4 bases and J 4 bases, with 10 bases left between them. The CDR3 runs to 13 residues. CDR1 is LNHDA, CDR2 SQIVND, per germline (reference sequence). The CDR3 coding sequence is TGTGCCAGTAGTAATGGCAGGGGCTATGGCTACACCTTC. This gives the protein CASSNGRGYGYTF.

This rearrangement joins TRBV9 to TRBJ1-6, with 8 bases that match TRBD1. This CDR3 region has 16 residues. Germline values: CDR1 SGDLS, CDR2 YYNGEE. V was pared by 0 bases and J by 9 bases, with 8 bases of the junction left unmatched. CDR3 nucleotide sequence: TGTGCCAGCAGCGTAGCGAGGACAGGGATTAGTTCACCCCTCCACTTT. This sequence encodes CASSVARTGISSPLHF.

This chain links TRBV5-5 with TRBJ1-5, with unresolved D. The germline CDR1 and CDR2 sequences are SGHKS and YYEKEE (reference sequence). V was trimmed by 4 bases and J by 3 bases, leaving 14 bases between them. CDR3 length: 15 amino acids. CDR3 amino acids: CASSTAPQVNQPQHF. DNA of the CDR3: TGTGCCAGCAGCACGGCTCCCCAGGTCAATCAGCCCCAGCATTTT.

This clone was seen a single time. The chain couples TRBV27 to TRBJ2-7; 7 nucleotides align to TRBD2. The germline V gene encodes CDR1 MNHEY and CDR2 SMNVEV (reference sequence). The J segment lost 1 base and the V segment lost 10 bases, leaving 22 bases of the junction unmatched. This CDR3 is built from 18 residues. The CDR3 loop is CATRPIRREGSPSYEQYF. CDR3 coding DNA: TGTGCCACCCGCCCCATAAGGAGGGAGGGGTCTCCTTCCTACGAGCAGTACTTC.

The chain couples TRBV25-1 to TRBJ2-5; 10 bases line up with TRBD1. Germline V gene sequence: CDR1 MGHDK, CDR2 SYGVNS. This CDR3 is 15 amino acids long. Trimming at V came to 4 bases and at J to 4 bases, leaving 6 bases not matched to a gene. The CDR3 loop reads CASSARQGAGETQYF. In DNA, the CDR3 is TGTGCCAGCAGTGCTCGACAGGGGGCGGGAGAGACCCAGTACTTC.

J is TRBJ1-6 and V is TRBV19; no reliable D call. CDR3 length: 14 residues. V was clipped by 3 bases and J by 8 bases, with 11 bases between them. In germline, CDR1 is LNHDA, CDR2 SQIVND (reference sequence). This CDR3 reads CASSIWPRDSPLHF. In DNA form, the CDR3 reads TGTGCCAGTAGTATTTGGCCGAGGGATTCACCCCTCCACTTT.

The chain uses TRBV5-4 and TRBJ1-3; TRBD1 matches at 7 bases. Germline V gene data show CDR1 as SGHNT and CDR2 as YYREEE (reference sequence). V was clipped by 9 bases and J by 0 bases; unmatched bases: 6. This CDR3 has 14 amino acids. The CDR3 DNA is TGTGCCACCCGGGACAGCAGCTCTGGAAACACCATATATTTT. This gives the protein CATRDSSSGNTIYF.

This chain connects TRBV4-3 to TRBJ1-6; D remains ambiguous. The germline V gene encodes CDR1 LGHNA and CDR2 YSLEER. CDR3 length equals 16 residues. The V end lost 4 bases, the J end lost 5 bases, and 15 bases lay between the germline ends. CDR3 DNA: TGCGCCAGCAGCCTCAGACATTCTCTCGATAATTCACCCCTCCACTTT. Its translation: CASSLRHSLDNSPLHF.